This TCR beta chain emerged from a study of follicular helper T cells after annual influenza vaccination. Repertoires were generated with immunoSEQ multiplex PCR, while TCRdb's copy carries only in-frame clones and drops some. The data show 9,000 or so clones, about 83% seen once. The CDR3 sequence is 15 residues long. Germline V gene lookup returns CDR1 SGDLS and CDR2 YYNGEE. V was trimmed by 3 bases and J by 2 bases, leaving 11 bases between them. The time point: 2013-2014 season, 7 days after vaccination. Sequenced here: CXCR5+ CD38- circulating T follicular helper cells from blood, sampled 7 days after influenza vaccination. Subset of the sample: circulating Tfh, non-naive CD4+CXCR5+PD-1+ (ICOS+CD38+ or ICOS-CD38-). The chain recombines TRBV9 with TRBJ2-2; tentative D call: TRBD2 (6 bases). The TCR sequence derives from an adult who received the influenza vaccine. DNA for the CDR3: TGTGCCAGCAGCGAACGGGAGTTTAACACCGGGGAGCTGTTTTTT. As protein: CASSEREFNTGELFF. The full variable domain, in which reference TRBV9 and TRBJ2-2 provide the parts outside the CDR3, is DSGVTQTPKHLITATGQRVTLRCSPRSGDLSVYWYQQSLDQGLQFLIQYYNGEERAKGNILERFSAQQFPDLHSELNLSSLELGDSALYFCASSEREFNTGELFFGEGSRLTVL.